This T cell receptor (beta chain) was sequenced for a study of blood T cell repertoires in COVID-19. Measured with immunoSEQ multiplex PCR; TCRdb has only the in-frame clones, and not every one. The data show about 410,000 clones, around nine tenths seen once. About this clone: The sample has other DNA sequences that encode this CDR3 too.

V lost 6 bases to trimming and J lost 3 bases, with 9 bases between them. The CDR3 has 13 residues. This TCR derives from a woman in her twenties or thirties who had recovered from COVID-19. The rearrangement joins TRBV12-3 or TRBV12-4 to TRBJ1-5; TRBD1 might be the D (5 bases). The sequencing sample was made of PBMCs or T cells enriched from blood (not recorded which). The CDR3 is CASRGGSNQPQHF. As DNA, the CDR3 is TGTGCCAGCAGGGGGGGGTCCAATCAGCCCCAGCATTTT.